Below, one T cell receptor beta chain is given with its context. The antigen it recognizes is unknown. No base quality values were provided; no much bigger clone lies one nucleotide off. The data belong to a study of CD8 T cells in ankylosing spondylitis (dated by TCRdb to 2017 to 2019). In terms of the full investigation: The study set out to find disease-linked TCR variants by profiling T cell receptor beta repertoires in ankylosing spondylitis patients and healthy donors. The whole study cohort included 90 to 120 healthy donors and some 27 ankylosing spondylitis patients. Peripheral blood was sampled, and synovial fluid was also collected from ankylosing spondylitis patients. Overall study outcomes, separate from this receptor: Some of the motif variants had been reported before in the synovial fluid and blood of reactive arthritis patients, a finding that suggests common disease-initiation mechanisms. The disease-linked clones showed a CD8+ phenotype and occurred at relatively low frequencies in peripheral blood. According to the report, matched synovial fluid samples from ankylosing spondylitis patients were significantly enriched for the disease-linked clones. Blood from ankylosing spondylitis patients appeared to be characterized by a TCR beta motif made up of under ten highly homologous amino acid variants.

Trimming costs V 2 bases and J 6 bases, and their ends lie 14 bases apart. From cysteine to phenylalanine, the CDR3 is 14 amino acids long. The kept DNA is CDR3 alone, 42 bases in frame from the first base. Sequences LGHNA (CDR1) and YSLEER (CDR2) are obtained from the germline V gene. Sequencing relied on an Illumina HiSeq 2500. Quantitative 5'-RACE with molecular barcodes was used to prepare TCR beta libraries. As for how the authors treated the data: Disease-linked TCR variants were identified with a new computational method built on a probabilistic model of VDJ rearrangement. Starting from the raw public reads, TCRdb applied fastp trimming at Q25, assembled clones with MiXCR and retained in-frame beta chains. Entries are consolidated by CDR3 protein sequence, retaining the most common genes and DNA. TCRdb's processing, not the study's, gives the V and J calls here. The sample has 300,000 to 400,000 distinct CDR3 sequences on record, around a tenth of them singletons. About 10% of the sample rests with the top ten.

The TCR sequence derives from a female donor with ankylosing spondylitis or in good health (not recorded which). Sequenced sample: blood, either unsorted or a sorted T cell fraction (not recorded which). The chain is assembled from TRBV4-3 and TRBJ2-7; the D gene is possibly TRBD1, with 5 bases matching. The nucleotide sequence is given as TGCGCCAGCAGCCAATCCGCAGGGTTGGGCGAGCAGTACTTC. It encodes CASSQSAGLGEQYF.